This TCR beta chain was obtained from a study of T-cell reconstitution after alpha-beta-depleted transplantation in children. Construction of the TCRbeta library involved unique molecular identifiers. TCRdb reprocessed the PCR reads via MiXCR and lists one record per CDR3 protein. The data contain some 200,000 distinct CDR3 sequences, about 14% of them singletons. The CDR3 length is 15 residues. Germline V gene data show CDR1 as DFQATT and CDR2 as SNEGSKA (reference sequence). Trimming stripped 6 bases from V and 0 bases from J, with 15 bases between. This clonotype has a count of ten or more. The material sequenced was PBMCs from the stem cell graft donor, taken from the stem cell graft. This TCR came from a human donor who donated a stem cell graft to a child with acute lymphoblastic leukemia. The V call is TRBV20-1, the J call TRBJ2-1; no reliable D call. The CDR3: CSAPDGRSSYNEQFF. CDR3 bases: TGCAGTGCGCCGGACGGAAGGAGCTCCTACAATGAGCAGTTCTTC.